The subject of this entry is one T cell receptor beta chain. This entry is derived from a study of blood T cell repertoires in COVID-19. Turning to the study itself: Sites in the United States, Italy and Spain provided acute and convalescent COVID-19 samples. T cells, B-cell-depleted T cells, or PBMCs supplied cDNA or gDNA.

Per the study methods: Amplification of reference gene primers provided the estimated nucleated cell counts. Only in-frame clones appear in the TCRdb table, and some are missing; sequencing was by immunoSEQ multiplex PCR. V, J and clone size derive from that table, while D and trimming were established from the DNA sequence. Of approximately 35,000 clones listed, approximately 85% are singletons. Germline values: CDR1 SGHAT, CDR2 FQNNGV. The CDR3 has 13 amino acids. V shed 6 bases and J 6 bases; nucleotides not matched to a gene: 6. The sample comprised peripheral blood. V usage is TRBV11-2 and J usage is TRBJ1-2; 8 bases align to TRBD1. This receptor was identified in a man older than 75 with active COVID-19. CDR3 sequence reads: CASSWTGTHGYTF. Written as DNA, the CDR3 is TGTGCCAGCAGTTGGACAGGGACCCATGGCTACACCTTC.